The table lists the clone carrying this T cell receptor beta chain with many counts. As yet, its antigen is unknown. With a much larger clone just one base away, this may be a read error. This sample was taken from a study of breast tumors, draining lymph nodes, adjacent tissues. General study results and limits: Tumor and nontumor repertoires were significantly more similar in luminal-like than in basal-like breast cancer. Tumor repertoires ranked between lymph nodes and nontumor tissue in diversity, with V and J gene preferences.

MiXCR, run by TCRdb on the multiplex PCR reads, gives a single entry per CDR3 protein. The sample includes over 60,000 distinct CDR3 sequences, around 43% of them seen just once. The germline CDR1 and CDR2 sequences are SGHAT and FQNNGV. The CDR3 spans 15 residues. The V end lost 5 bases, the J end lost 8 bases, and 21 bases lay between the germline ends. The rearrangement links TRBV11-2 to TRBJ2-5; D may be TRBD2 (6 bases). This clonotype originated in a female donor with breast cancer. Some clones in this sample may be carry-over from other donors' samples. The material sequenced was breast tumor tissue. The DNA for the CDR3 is TGTGCCAGCAGCCTTCAGCCGGGACCGGGGGTCACCCAGTACTTC. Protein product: CASSLQPGPGVTQYF.